These 8 T cell receptor beta chains were sequenced from one sample in a study of blood T cell repertoires in COVID-19. TCRdb keeps only in-frame clones here, not all; method: immunoSEQ multiplex PCR. The sample includes hundreds of thousands of clones, roughly 90% of them seen just once. Sequences were obtained from peripheral blood. These receptors all stem from a woman in her 70s with COVID-19, enrolled during active disease.

The rearrangement joins TRBV5-4 to TRBJ1-5; 8 positions agree with TRBD1. J was trimmed by 6 bases and V by 1 base; bases with no gene match: 6. The germline V gene has CDR1 SGHNT and CDR2 YYREEE (reference sequence). The CDR3 runs 15 residues. CDR3: CASSLNGQGGQPQHF. The CDR3 DNA follows: TGTGCCAGCAGCTTGAACGGACAGGGAGGTCAGCCCCAGCATTTT.

The chain couples TRBV9 to TRBJ2-7, with 8 positions matching TRBD2. This CDR3 comprises 15 residues. Germline CDR1 SGDLS, CDR2 YYNGEE. V shed 4 bases, J shed 0 bases, and the junction held 6 bases outside the gene matches. The CDR3, as DNA: TGTGCCAGCAGCAGGGTAGCGGGGAGCTCCTACGAGCAGTACTTC. This gives the protein CASSRVAGSSYEQYF.

The genes are TRBV19 and TRBJ1-4; 9 bases match TRBD1. J lost 2 bases, V lost 1 base, and 8 bases had no gene match. This CDR3 has 18 residues. Looked up from germline, CDR1 is LNHDA and CDR2 is SQIVND (reference sequence). CDR3 amino acids: CASSIGNRGPATNEKLFF. Written as DNA, the CDR3 is TGTGCCAGTAGTATAGGCAACAGGGGGCCAGCCACTAATGAAAAACTGTTTTTT.

In its sample, this clone was seen a few times. Here the CDR3 reads CASSEGPQGVNTEAFF. CDR3 nucleotide sequence: TGTGCCAGCAGTGAAGGGCCACAGGGGGTGAACACTGAAGCTTTCTTT. The chain employs TRBV2 and TRBJ1-1; 8 positions match TRBD1. The CDR3 is 16 amino acids. Trimming at V came to 1 base and at J to 0 bases, leaving 4 bases not matched to a gene. The V gene's germline CDR1 is SNHLY and CDR2 FYNNEI.

J is TRBJ1-6 and V is TRBV7-2, with D perhaps matching TRBD1 (6 bases). The CDR3 is made up of 13 amino acids. Germline V lookup: CDR1 SGHTA, CDR2 FQGNSA. V dropped 5 bases and J dropped 7 bases, with 9 bases sitting between them. The CDR3 bases are TGTGCCAGCAGCACGGACAGAAATTCACCCCTCCACTTT. Translating gives CASSTDRNSPLHF.

The sample holds one count of this clone. This rearrangement joins TRBV24-1 to TRBJ1-2, with a possible D match to TRBD1 (6 bases). V dropped 3 bases and J dropped 3 bases, with 13 bases sitting between them. Germline values: CDR1 KGHDR, CDR2 SFDVKD. The CDR3 consists of 15 residues. The CDR3 sequence is CATSDRGGEYYGYTF. CDR3 in DNA: TGTGCCACCAGTGATCGGGGGGGCGAATACTATGGCTACACCTTC.

A few counts support this clone. The sample has other DNA sequences that encode this CDR3 too. The chain uses TRBV7-9 and TRBJ1-1; possible D gene TRBD1, 5 bases. V gave up 4 bases and J gave up 2 bases, with 11 bases separating them. Germline V gene lookup returns CDR1 SEHNR and CDR2 FQNEAQ (reference sequence). The CDR3 totals 14 residues. CDR3 residues: CASSSRQTNTEAFF. In DNA, the CDR3 is TGTGCCAGCAGCTCAAGACAGACTAACACTGAAGCTTTCTTT. Full variable domain (remainder filled in from reference TRBV7-9 and TRBJ1-1): DTGVSQNPRHKITKRGQNVTFRCDPISEHNRLYWYRQTLGQGPEFLTYFQNEAQLEKSRLLSDRFSAERPKGSFSTLEIQRTEQGDSAMYLCASSSRQTNTEAFFGQGTRLTVV.

V gene TRBV4-2 combines with J gene TRBJ1-6; TRBD1 agrees at 7 bases. Trimming took 1 base from V and 9 from J; bases not matched to a gene: 6. The CDR3 spans 15 residues. Germline V gene sequence: CDR1 LGHNA, CDR2 YNFKEQ. For the CDR3, the DNA is TGTGCCAGCAGCCAAGTAGGGACAGTTCTTTCACCCCTCCACTTT. The encoded protein is CASSQVGTVLSPLHF.